The TCR beta chain described here comes from a study of OX40 agonist ivuxolimab in advanced cancers. Study-wide context: In this cohort, patients received ivuxolimab, an agonistic anti-OX40 (CD134) antibody. Overall study results and limits: Nonresponders, in some cases, also had low normalized T-cell clonal expansion. There was clonal expansion of CD4+ and CD8+ blood T cells by week 6 at 0.1 to 3.0 mg/kg.

Regarding this clone: The antigen remains unidentified.

Profiling relied on immunoSEQ multiplex PCR, and the TCRdb table lists in-frame clones only, not all of them. The sample includes 99,000 or so clones, around 80% of them seen just once. The V and J ends lost 4 bases and 8 bases, in that order; junction bases with no gene match: 18. Germline V gives CDR1 ENHRY, CDR2 SYGVKD. There are 18 residues in the CDR3. This clonotype was sampled from an adult with an advanced solid tumor such as melanoma, head and neck, liver or kidney cancer. The starting material was CD4+ or CD8+ T cells sorted from blood, obtained in a trial of the OX40 agonist ivuxolimab. The chain is built from TRBV10-3 and TRBJ2-1; the match to TRBD1 covers 9 bases. CDR3 sequence reads: CAISGDSSQGARRDEQFF. DNA for the CDR3: TGTGCCATCAGTGGAGATAGCTCACAGGGGGCGCGAAGGGATGAGCAGTTCTTC.